A single T cell receptor beta chain is shown here with its context. This receptor's antigen is unknown. Nothing much larger sits one base from this clone, and base qualities are not available. Other DNA sequences of this sample code for an identical CDR3. The V and J ends are trimmed by 6 bases and 0 bases, leaving 7 bases between them. Sequences SGHTA (CDR1) and FQGTGA (CDR2) are obtained from the germline V gene. The CDR3 holds 13 amino acids from the cysteine to the phenylalanine. Only CDR3 DNA is held: 39 bases, read in frame from base 1. Genomic DNA was isolated from the sorted cells so that the TCRbeta CDR3 region could be sequenced. TCRbeta CDR3 regions were sequenced using the immunoSEQ Assay. What TCRdb holds here is the immuneACCESS table cut down to in-frame rearrangements. Part of the clones is not present; checked against another copy, under half of the missing clones reflect an unresolved V gene, and the others are unexplained. This sample comprises 45,000 to 60,000 clones, under 90% of them detected only once. Clones ranked in the top ten supply approximately 24% of the sample.

This sample is part of a study of OX40 agonist ivuxolimab in advanced cancers. Background for the entire study: The costimulatory receptor OX40 (CD134) was targeted by ivuxolimab, a fully human IgG2 agonistic monoclonal antibody. Intravenous ivuxolimab was administered to patients every 2 weeks at six dose levels: 0.01, 0.1, 0.3, 1.5, 3 and 10 mg/kg. Of the approximately 50 patients in dose escalation, about 20 had hepatocellular carcinoma, around 15 had melanoma, 9 had renal cell carcinoma and 9 had head and neck cancer. In the dose-escalation cohort, more than 75% of patients were male, and the mean age was about 55 years, with a range of roughly 23 to 85. Patients were allowed to have had prior anti-PD-1, anti-PD-L1 or anti-CTLA-4 therapy, and more than 35% of the dose-escalation patients had been treated with checkpoint inhibitors. Partial responses occurred in three dose-escalation patients: two with cutaneous melanoma and one with hepatocellular carcinoma. The point of sequencing TCRbeta in the periphery was to test whether ivuxolimab changed TCR sequence diversity and drove clonal T-cell expansion. The paper covers the monotherapy dose-escalation part of the phase I ivuxolimab trial, which included N ≈ 52 patients.

The investigation overall reported the following: After ivuxolimab, expanded clones were on average more numerous among CD8+ T cells than among CD4+ T cells. Low levels of normalized T-cell clonal expansion were also seen in some patients who did not respond. The antigen specificity of the peripheral T cells that underwent clonal expansion was not determined. At doses of 0.1 to 3.0 mg/kg, clonal expansion of both CD4+ and CD8+ T cells in blood was seen between baseline and week 6. In the 0.1-3.0 mg/kg groups, partial responders had among the lowest normalized peripheral clonal expansion, particularly in CD8+ T cells.

Patients with autoimmune disease history or receiving systemic immunosuppression were excluded from the trial. In every dose cohort, peripheral blood was drawn for TCR sequencing at baseline, cycle 4 day 1, and cycle 7 day 1. The samples were taken from a phase I, first-in-human, multicenter, open-label dose-escalation trial of ivuxolimab. Adults with locally advanced or metastatic melanoma, renal cell carcinoma, hepatocellular carcinoma or head and neck squamous cell carcinoma were enrolled in the trial. Before TCR sequencing, CD4+ T cells and CD8+ T cells from peripheral blood were sorted into separate populations.

The chain uses TRBV7-3 and TRBJ2-3, with a tentative D gene TRBD1 over 6 matching bases. Sequences were derived from CD4+ or CD8+ T cells sorted from blood, sampled in a trial of the OX40 agonist ivuxolimab. This clonotype originated in an adult with an advanced solid tumor such as melanoma, head and neck, liver or kidney cancer. The CDR3 amino acid sequence is: CASRGASTDTQYF. The DNA is as follows: TGTGCCAGCAGGGGGGCTAGCACAGATACGCAGTATTTT.